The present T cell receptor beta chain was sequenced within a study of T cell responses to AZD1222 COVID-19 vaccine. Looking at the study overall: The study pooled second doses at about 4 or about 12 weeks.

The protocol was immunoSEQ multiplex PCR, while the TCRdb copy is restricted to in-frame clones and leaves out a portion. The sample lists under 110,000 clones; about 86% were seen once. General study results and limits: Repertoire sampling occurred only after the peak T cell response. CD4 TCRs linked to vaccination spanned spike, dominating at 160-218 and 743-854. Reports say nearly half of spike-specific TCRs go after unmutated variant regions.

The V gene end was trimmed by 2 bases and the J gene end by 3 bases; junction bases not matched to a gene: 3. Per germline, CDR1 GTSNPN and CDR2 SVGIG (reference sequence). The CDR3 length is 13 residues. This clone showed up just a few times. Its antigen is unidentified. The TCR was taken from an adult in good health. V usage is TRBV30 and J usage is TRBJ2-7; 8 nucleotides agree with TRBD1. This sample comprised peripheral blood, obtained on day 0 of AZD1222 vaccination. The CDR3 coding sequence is TGTGCCTGGAGTAGGACAGGGATCTACGAGCAGTACTTC. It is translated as CAWSRTGIYEQYF.